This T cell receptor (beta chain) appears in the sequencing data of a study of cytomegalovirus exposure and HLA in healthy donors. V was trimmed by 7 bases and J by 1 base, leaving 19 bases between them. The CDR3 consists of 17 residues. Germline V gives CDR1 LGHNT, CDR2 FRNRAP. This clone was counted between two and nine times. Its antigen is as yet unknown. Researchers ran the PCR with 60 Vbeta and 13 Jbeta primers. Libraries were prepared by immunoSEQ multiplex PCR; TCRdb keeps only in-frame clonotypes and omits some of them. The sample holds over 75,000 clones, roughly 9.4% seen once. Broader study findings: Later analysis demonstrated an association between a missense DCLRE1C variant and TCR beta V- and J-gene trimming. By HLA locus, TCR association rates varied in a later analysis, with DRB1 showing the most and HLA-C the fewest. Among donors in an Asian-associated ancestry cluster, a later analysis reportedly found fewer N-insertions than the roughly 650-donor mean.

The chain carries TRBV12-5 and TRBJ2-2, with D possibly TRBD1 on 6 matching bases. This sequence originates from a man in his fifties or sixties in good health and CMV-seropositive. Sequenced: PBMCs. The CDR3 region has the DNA TGTGCTAGTGCTATGGGGGTGGACAGCCTGAACACCGGGGAGCTGTTTTTT. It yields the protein CASAMGVDSLNTGELFF.